A single sample gave rise to the 9 T cell receptor beta chains below, sequenced in a study of spatial heterogeneity in lung cancer. Stated time point: sample taken at primary tumor resection. TCRdb re-called the 5' RACE reads through MiXCR, storing one row per CDR3 protein. This table holds approximately 24,000 distinct CDR3 sequences, around 4.7% found once. The material sequenced was PBMCs, taken at surgery. Source of these receptors: a male donor with early-stage non-small cell lung cancer.

This clonotype was observed many times. This chain joins TRBV6-5 and TRBJ1-5, with TRBD1 as a possible D gene (6 bases). V dropped 2 bases and J dropped 4 bases, with 12 bases sitting between them. Germline V CDR1 and CDR2: MNHEY, SVGAGI. The CDR3 is made up of 15 amino acids. The DNA for the CDR3 is TGTGCCAGCAGTTACATCGGGGGCCCGAATCAGCCCCAGCATTTT. It specifies CASSYIGGPNQPQHF.

This clonotype is labeled medium-sized (0.01 to 0.1%). The chain couples TRBV5-1 to TRBJ2-7, with a weak D call TRBD2 (7 bases). CDR3 size: 16 residues. From germline, CDR1 is SGHRS and CDR2 YFSETQ. Between the trimmed V and J ends, which lost 1 base and 0 bases, there was a span of 14 bases. The CDR3 loop is CASSLMGGLPSYEQYF. The CDR3 DNA reads as TGCGCCAGCAGCTTGATGGGGGGGCTTCCCTCCTACGAGCAGTACTTC. Complete variable domain (other parts from reference TRBV5-1 and TRBJ2-7): KAGVTQTPRYLIKTRGQQVTLSCSPISGHRSVSWYQQTPGQGLQFLFEYFSETQRNKGNFPGRFSGRQFSNSRSEMNVSTLELGDSALYLCASSLMGGLPSYEQYFGPGTRLTVT.

By share of the sample, this clonotype is medium-sized. The CDR3 loop is CASSQEGGSYNSPLHF. CDR3 DNA sequence: TGCGCCAGCAGCCAAGAGGGCGGCTCCTATAATTCACCCCTCCACTTT. The chain joins TRBV4-3 to TRBJ1-6; D not certain. The germline gives CDR1 LGHNA, CDR2 YSLEER. Between the trimmed V and J ends, which lost 0 bases and 0 bases, there was a span of 6 bases. CDR3 length: 16 residues.

This clonotype was counted at least ten times. The chain has TRBV20-1 and TRBJ2-3; D assignment may be TRBD1 or TRBD2 (5 bases each). Germline V CDR1 and CDR2: DFQATT, SNEGSKA (reference sequence). This CDR3 region has 12 residues. Trimming removed 6 bases from V and 5 bases from J, with 12 bases in between. CDR3 sequence: CSAEGLEDTQYF. CDR3 coding DNA: TGCAGTGCCGAGGGGCTGGAAGATACGCAGTATTTT.

This clonotype was picked up many times. V gene TRBV6-5 combines with J gene TRBJ1-2; possibly TRBD1 for D (6 bases). CDR1 is MNHEY and CDR2 is SVGAGI in the germline V gene. V lost 6 bases and J lost 2, with 13 bases in between. The CDR3 totals 14 residues. The CDR3 sequence is CASSPAGQNYGYTF. The CDR3 coding sequence is TGTGCCAGCAGCCCCGCCGGACAGAACTATGGCTACACCTTC.

The table lists this clonotype with many counts. This sequence joins TRBV20-1 and TRBJ2-1, with TRBD2 matching over 7 bases. V was clipped by 5 bases and J by 7 bases; unmatched bases: 8. The CDR3 runs 13 residues. Germline values: CDR1 DFQATT, CDR2 SNEGSKA (reference sequence). The CDR3 spells CSAPAGRGNEQFF. CDR3 bases: TGCAGTGCTCCCGCCGGGCGGGGGAATGAGCAGTTCTTC.

This clonotype was detected only a few times. The chain uses TRBV7-6 and TRBJ2-5; no firm D call. The CDR3 is made up of 12 amino acids. Germline V gene lookup returns CDR1 SGHVS and CDR2 FNYEAQ. V was clipped by 3 bases and J by 6 bases, with 8 bases between them. The CDR3 sequence is CASSFFSKTQYF. Written as DNA, the CDR3 is TGTGCCAGCAGCTTTTTTAGTAAGACCCAGTACTTC.

This clonotype was detected ten times or more. Here the CDR3 DNA reads TGTGCCAGCAAGGGACAGTTCTATGGCTACACCTTC. It translates to CASKGQFYGYTF. The chain uses TRBV27 and TRBJ1-2; 7 bases are shared with TRBD1. The CDR3 consists of 12 residues. After removal of 7 bases from V and 4 bases from J, the junction contained 3 bases not matched to a gene. Germline V CDR1 and CDR2: MNHEY, SMNVEV (reference sequence).

This clonotype was detected many times. The chain uses TRBV7-9 and TRBJ2-4, with 7 bases aligning to TRBD2. This CDR3 region has 17 residues. J lost 0 bases, V lost 1 base, and 6 bases had no gene match. Germline CDR1 reads SEHNR; CDR2 reads FQNEAQ (reference sequence). The DNA for the CDR3 is TGTGCCAGCAGCTTAGAACCTAGCGGAGTAGCCAAAAACATTCAGTACTTC. Encoded protein: CASSLEPSGVAKNIQYF.